These 7 T cell receptor beta chains originate from one sample sequenced in a study of T cell clonality in common variable immunodeficiency. Using immunoSEQ multiplex PCR, the repertoire was profiled, and TCRdb retains in-frame clones only, with some absent. In total the sample includes around 50,000 clones, none of them seen once. Sequenced input: peripheral blood mononuclear cells. The source of these receptors is a person aged 18 to 75 in good health.

Worth noting for this clone: The read halts 3 residues ahead of the CDR3 end, with the missing end drawn from the germline J gene. This chain connects TRBV30 to TRBJ2-3; D may be TRBD1 (6 bases). CDR1 is GTSNPN and CDR2 is SVGIG in the germline V gene (reference sequence). The CDR3 consists of 15 residues. The CDR3 DNA, read in part, is TGTGCCTGGAAGCCGGGTACAGGGCCTCAAGAGACG. Its translation is CAWKPGTGPQET. The CDR3 in full is CAWKPGTGPQETQYF.

This clone was found many times. Read sequence stops 3 residues before the CDR3 end, and the germline J gene provides the missing end. This chain joins TRBV5-1 and TRBJ1-4; D is unclear. This CDR3 is built from 13 residues. CDR1 and CDR2 (germline): SGHRS, YFSETQ. The CDR3 here is CACSQSENEKLFF. The CDR3 bases that were read are TGCGCTTGCTCGCAGTCTGAAAATGAAAAA.

This clone has at least ten counts. The read is 3 residues too short to cover the CDR3 end, so that end is filled in from the germline J gene. The genes are TRBV4-2 and TRBJ1-2; 7 bases map to TRBD1. This CDR3 comprises 21 residues. Germline V lookup: CDR1 LGHNA, CDR2 YNFKEQ. J gave up 0 bases and V 4 bases, and 23 bases lay outside the gene matches. The covered CDR3 bases are TGTGCCAGCAGCCCGGGCGCCATTCCAAACAGGGGTCCCTTTACTAACTATGGC. Amino acids: CASSPGAIPNRGPFTNYG. The entire CDR3 protein is CASSPGAIPNRGPFTNYGYTF.

This clone was observed many times. Here the CDR3 reads CASSLGPGTSDKETQYF. Partial CDR3 DNA: TGCGCCAGCAGCTTGGGACCCGGGACTAGCGACAAAGAGACC. The chain is built from TRBV5-1 and TRBJ2-5; 10 nucleotides align to TRBD2. The CDR3 end lies 3 residues beyond the end of the read and is filled in from the germline J gene. This CDR3 comprises 17 residues. The germline V gene has CDR1 SGHRS and CDR2 YFSETQ. The junction had 8 bases not matched to a gene; V was cut back by 0 bases and J by 3 bases.

This clone has at least ten counts. Read sequence stops 3 residues before the CDR3 end, and the germline J gene provides the missing end. The chain recombines TRBV9 with TRBJ2-5; possible D gene TRBD1, 5 bases. Looked up from germline, CDR1 is SGDLS and CDR2 is YYNGEE. Trimming shortened V by 2 bases and J by 5 bases, and 13 bases separated the two germline ends. The CDR3 sequence is 14 residues long. This CDR3 reads CASSVGQSWETQYF. The DNA read from the CDR3 is TGTGCCAGCAGCGTTGGACAAAGTTGGGAGACC.

This clone has at least ten counts. The CDR3 spells CASGPSGTRNQPQHF. The CDR3 DNA, read in part, is TGTGCCAGCGGACCCTCCGGGACTAGGAATCAGCCC. The chain recombines TRBV7-9 with TRBJ1-5, with D perhaps TRBD1 (5 bases). The CDR3 extends 3 residues past the end of the read, so its final part is completed from the germline J gene. This CDR3 contains 15 residues. Trimming shortened V by 8 bases and J by 4 bases, and 18 bases separated the two germline ends. Germline values: CDR1 SEHNR, CDR2 FQNEAQ (reference sequence).

Only a few counts were recorded for this clone. The sequence runs out 3 residues before the end of the CDR3; the remainder is reconstructed from the germline J gene. This chain uses TRBV18 with TRBJ1-4, with 9 bases aligning to TRBD1. The germline V gene has CDR1 KGHSH and CDR2 LQKENI. The CDR3 has 15 residues. This CDR3 is CASSNDRGFRSPLFF. The part of the CDR3 DNA that was read is TGTGCCAGCTCAAACGACAGGGGGTTTCGCTCACCA.